This record concerns one TCR beta chain sequence. The data were taken from a study of cytomegalovirus exposure and HLA in healthy donors. The PCR contained 60 Vbeta and 13 Jbeta primers. Assay: immunoSEQ multiplex PCR; the TCRdb copy retains only in-frame clones and omits some. The sample yields about 140,000 clones, roughly 79% seen once. This TCR came from a woman aged 40 to 49 in good health and CMV-seronegative. The sample comprised PBMCs.

CDR3 in amino acids: CARPLAEHRDRGKYEQYF. In nucleotides, the CDR3 is TGTGCCAGGCCCCTGGCAGAACACCGGGACAGGGGGAAGTACGAGCAGTACTTC. This sequence joins TRBV27 and TRBJ2-7, with 11 bases matching TRBD1. Unmatched junction bases numbered 20, after V lost 9 bases and J lost 4 bases. The germline V gene has CDR1 MNHEY and CDR2 SMNVEV (reference sequence). The CDR3 runs to 18 residues.